Below, 4 T cell receptor beta chains from the same sample are listed, as sequenced in a study of cytomegalovirus exposure and HLA in healthy donors. Generated by immunoSEQ multiplex PCR, the TCRdb table keeps only in-frame clones and is missing some. Here the sample spans 150,000 to 200,000 clones, around 85% being singletons. Sequencing used PBMCs. These receptors originate from a woman aged 25 to 39 in good health and CMV-seronegative.

This clone was seen a handful of times. The genes are TRBV18 and TRBJ2-3; possibly TRBD1 for D (5 bases). CDR1 is KGHSH, CDR2 LQKENI, per germline. CDR3 size: 17 residues. With 4 bases removed from V and 2 bases from J, the gap between germline ends came to 19 bases. The CDR3, as DNA: TGTGCCAGCTCACGATCAGGGCAAAGACGATCCACAGATACGCAGTATTTT. Its translation: CASSRSGQRRSTDTQYF.

The V and J genes are TRBV7-9 and TRBJ2-5; D is perhaps TRBD1 or TRBD2 (6 bases each). The CDR3 extends over 15 amino acids. The germline V and J ends were trimmed by 1 base and 4 bases, with 13 bases remaining between them. Germline assignment: CDR1 SEHNR and CDR2 FQNEAQ (reference sequence). CDR3 coding DNA: TGTGCCAGCAGCTTAGTGTCTGGGGGGCCAGAGACCCAGTACTTC. Encoded protein: CASSLVSGGPETQYF.

This rearrangement joins TRBV28 to TRBJ2-7; D is unresolved. V gave up 7 bases and J gave up 5 bases, with 12 bases separating them. The CDR3 runs to 12 residues. Looked up from germline, CDR1 is MDHEN and CDR2 is SYDVKM. The CDR3 loop reads CASNQRDNEQYF. In nucleotides, the CDR3 is TGTGCCAGCAACCAAAGGGATAACGAGCAGTACTTC.

The CDR3, as DNA: TGCGCCAGCAGCCAAGGGGCCGGGGGGGCCCGGAATGAGCAGTTCTTC. Protein product: CASSQGAGGARNEQFF. This chain uses TRBV4-1 with TRBJ2-1; 8 positions agree with TRBD2. The germline V gene encodes CDR1 MGHRA and CDR2 YSYEKL. CDR3 size: 16 residues. Unmatched junction bases numbered 9, after V lost 1 base and J lost 7 bases.